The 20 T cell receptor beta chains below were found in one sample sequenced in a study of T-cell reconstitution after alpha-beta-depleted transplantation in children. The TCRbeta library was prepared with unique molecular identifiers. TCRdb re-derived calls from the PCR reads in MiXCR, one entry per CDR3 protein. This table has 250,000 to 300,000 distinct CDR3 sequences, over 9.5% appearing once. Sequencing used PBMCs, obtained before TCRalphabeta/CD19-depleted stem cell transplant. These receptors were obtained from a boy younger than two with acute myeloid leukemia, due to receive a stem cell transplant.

CDR3 in amino acids: CASSSRLASRTETQYF. The DNA of the CDR3 is TGCGCCAGCAGCTCAAGACTAGCCTCCCGGACGGAGACCCAGTACTTC. The chain carries TRBV5-1 and TRBJ2-5; 7 bases map to TRBD2. The trim removed 3 bases at V and 5 bases at J, leaving 13 bases unmatched. From germline, CDR1 is SGHRS and CDR2 YFSETQ. This CDR3 comprises 16 residues. Full variable domain (rest looked up from reference TRBV5-1 and TRBJ2-5): KAGVTQTPRYLIKTRGQQVTLSCSPISGHRSVSWYQQTPGQGLQFLFEYFSETQRNKGNFPGRFSGRQFSNSRSEMNVSTLELGDSALYLCASSSRLASRTETQYFGPGTRLLVL.

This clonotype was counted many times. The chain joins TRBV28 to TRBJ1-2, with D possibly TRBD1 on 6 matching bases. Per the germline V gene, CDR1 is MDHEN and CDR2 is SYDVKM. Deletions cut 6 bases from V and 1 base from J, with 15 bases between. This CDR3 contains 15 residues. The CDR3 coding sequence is TGTGCCAGCAGAATACAGGGAGTAGGTAACTATGGCTACACCTTC. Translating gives CASRIQGVGNYGYTF.

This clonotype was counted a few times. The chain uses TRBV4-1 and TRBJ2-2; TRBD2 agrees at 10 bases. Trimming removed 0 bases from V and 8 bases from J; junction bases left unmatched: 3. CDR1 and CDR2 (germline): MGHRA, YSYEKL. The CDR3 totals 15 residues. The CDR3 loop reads CASSQDNSGRGELFF. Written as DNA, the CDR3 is TGCGCCAGCAGCCAAGATAATAGCGGGAGGGGGGAGCTGTTTTTT.

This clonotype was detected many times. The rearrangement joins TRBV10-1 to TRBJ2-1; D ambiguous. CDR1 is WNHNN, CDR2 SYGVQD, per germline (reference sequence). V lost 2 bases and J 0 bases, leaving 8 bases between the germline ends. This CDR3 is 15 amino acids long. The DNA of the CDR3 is TGCGCCAGCAGTGAGATCGTGAGCTCCTACAATGAGCAGTTCTTC. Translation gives CASSEIVSSYNEQFF.

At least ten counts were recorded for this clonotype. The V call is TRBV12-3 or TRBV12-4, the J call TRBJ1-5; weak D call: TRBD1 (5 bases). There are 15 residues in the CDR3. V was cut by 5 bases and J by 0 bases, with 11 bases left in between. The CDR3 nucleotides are TGTGCCAGCAGTCCGACAGTTAATAGCAATCAGCCCCAGCATTTT. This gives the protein CASSPTVNSNQPQHF.

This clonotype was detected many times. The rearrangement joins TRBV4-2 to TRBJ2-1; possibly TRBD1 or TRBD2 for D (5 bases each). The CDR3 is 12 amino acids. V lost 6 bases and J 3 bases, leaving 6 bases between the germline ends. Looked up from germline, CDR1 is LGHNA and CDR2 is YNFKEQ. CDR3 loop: CASRGDYNEQFF. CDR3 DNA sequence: TGTGCCAGCAGGGGGGACTACAATGAGCAGTTCTTC.

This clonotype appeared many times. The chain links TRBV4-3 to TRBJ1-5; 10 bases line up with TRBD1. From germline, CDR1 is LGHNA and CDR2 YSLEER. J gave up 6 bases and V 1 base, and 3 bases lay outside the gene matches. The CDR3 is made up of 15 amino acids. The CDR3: CASSQGTGGSQPQHF. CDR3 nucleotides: TGCGCCAGCAGCCAAGGGACAGGGGGAAGTCAGCCCCAGCATTTT.

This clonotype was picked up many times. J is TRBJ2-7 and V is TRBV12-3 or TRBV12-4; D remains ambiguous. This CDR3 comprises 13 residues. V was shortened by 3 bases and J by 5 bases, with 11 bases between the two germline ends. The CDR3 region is CASSFSDNHEQYF. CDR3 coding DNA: TGTGCCAGCAGTTTCAGCGACAACCACGAGCAGTACTTC.

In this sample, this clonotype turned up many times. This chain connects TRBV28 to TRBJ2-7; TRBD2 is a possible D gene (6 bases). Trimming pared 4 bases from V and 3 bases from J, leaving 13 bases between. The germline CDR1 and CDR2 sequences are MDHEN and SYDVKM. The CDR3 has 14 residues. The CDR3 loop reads CASSSKTSGYEQYF. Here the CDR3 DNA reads TGTGCCAGCAGTTCAAAGACTAGTGGCTACGAGCAGTACTTC.

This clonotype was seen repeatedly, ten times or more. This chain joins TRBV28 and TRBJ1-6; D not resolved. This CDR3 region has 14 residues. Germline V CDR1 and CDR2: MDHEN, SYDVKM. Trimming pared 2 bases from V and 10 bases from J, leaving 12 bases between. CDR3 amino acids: CASSLLRPESPLHF. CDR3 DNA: TGTGCCAGCAGTTTACTGCGGCCTGAATCACCCCTCCACTTT. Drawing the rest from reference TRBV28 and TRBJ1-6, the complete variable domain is DVKVTQSSRYLVKRTGEKVFLECVQDMDHENMFWYRQDPGLGLRLIYFSYDVKMKEKGDIPEGYSVSREKKERFSLILESASTNQTSMYLCASSLLRPESPLHFGNGTRLTVT.

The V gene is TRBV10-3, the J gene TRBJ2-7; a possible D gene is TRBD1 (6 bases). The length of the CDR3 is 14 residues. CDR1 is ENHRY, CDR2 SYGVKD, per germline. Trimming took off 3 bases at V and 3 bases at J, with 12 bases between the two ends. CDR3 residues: CAISDKTGCYEQYF. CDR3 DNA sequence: TGTGCCATCAGTGACAAGACAGGTTGCTACGAGCAGTACTTC.

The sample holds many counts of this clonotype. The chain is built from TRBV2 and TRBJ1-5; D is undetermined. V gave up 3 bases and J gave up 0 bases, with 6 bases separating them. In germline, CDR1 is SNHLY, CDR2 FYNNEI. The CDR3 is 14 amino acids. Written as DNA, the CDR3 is TGTGCCAGCAGTGACAGTTATAGCAATCAGCCCCAGCATTTT. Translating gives CASSDSYSNQPQHF.

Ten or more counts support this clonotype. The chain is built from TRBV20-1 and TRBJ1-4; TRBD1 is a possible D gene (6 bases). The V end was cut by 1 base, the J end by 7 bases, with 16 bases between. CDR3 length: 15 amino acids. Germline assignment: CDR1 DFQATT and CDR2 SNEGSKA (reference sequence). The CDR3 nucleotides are TGCAGTGCTAGAGCGCGAGGGGGGCTGTTTGAAAAACTGTTTTTT. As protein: CSARARGGLFEKLFF.

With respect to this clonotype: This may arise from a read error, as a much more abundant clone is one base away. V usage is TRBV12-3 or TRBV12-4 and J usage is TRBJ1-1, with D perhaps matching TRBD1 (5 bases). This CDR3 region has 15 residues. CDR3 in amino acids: CASGLGGAMNTEAFF. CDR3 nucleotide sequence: TGTGCCAGCGGTTTGGGGGGAGCCATGAACACTGAAGCTTTCTTT.

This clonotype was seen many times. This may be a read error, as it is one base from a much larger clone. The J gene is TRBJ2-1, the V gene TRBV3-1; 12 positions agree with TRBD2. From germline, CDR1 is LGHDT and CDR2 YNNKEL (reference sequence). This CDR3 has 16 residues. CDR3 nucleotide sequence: TGTTCCAGCAGCCAGGCTAGCGGGGGGGGCAGTGATGAGCAGTTCTTC. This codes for CSSSQASGGGSDEQFF.

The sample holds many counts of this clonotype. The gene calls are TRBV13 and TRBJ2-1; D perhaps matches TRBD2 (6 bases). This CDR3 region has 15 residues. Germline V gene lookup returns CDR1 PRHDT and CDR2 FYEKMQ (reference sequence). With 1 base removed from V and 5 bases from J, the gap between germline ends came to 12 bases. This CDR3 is CASSLVRRDHNEQFF. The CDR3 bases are TGTGCCAGCAGCTTAGTAAGGCGGGACCACAATGAGCAGTTCTTC.

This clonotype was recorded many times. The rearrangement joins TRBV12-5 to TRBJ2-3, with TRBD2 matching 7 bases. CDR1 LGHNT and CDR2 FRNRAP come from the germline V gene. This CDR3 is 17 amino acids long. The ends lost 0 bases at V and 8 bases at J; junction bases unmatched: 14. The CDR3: CASGLVPGGGRTITQYF. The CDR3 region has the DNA TGTGCTAGTGGTTTGGTACCCGGGGGAGGGCGCACAATTACGCAGTATTTT.

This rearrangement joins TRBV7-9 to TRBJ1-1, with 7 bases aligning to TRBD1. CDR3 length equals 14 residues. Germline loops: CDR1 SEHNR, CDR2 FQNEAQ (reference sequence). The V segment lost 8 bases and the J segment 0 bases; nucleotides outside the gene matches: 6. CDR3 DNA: TGTGCCAGCCTACAGGGGAACATGAACACTGAAGCTTTCTTT. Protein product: CASLQGNMNTEAFF.

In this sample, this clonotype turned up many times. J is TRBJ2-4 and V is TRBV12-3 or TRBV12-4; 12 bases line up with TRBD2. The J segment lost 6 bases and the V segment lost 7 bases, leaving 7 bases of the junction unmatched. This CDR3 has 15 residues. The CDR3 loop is CASNRETSGRNIQYF. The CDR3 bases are TGTGCCAGCAATCGCGAGACTAGCGGGAGAAACATTCAGTACTTC.

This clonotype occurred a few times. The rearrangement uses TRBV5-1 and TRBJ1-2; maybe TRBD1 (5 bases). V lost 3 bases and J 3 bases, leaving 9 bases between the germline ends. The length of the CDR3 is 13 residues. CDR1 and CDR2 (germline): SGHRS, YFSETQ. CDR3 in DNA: TGCGCCAGCAGCTACACAGGAGACTATGGCTACACCTTC. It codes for CASSYTGDYGYTF.